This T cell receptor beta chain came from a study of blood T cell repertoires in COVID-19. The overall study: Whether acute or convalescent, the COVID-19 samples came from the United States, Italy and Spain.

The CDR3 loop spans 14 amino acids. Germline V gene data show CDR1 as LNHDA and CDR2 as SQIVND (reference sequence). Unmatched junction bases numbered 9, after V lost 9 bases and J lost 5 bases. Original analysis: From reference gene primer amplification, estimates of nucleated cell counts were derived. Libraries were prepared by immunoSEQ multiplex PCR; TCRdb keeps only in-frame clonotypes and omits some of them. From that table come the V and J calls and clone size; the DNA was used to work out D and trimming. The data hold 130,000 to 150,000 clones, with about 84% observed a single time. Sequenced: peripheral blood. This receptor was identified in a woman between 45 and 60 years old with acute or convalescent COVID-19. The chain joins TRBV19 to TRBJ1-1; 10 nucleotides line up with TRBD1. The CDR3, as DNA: TGTGCCAGCTCTGCGGACAGGGGGTCTACTGAAGCTTTCTTT. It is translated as CASSADRGSTEAFF.